The T cell receptor beta chain described here comes from a study of OX40 agonist ivuxolimab in advanced cancers. Trimming cost V 8 bases and J 4 bases, with 15 bases left between them. This CDR3 has 14 residues. CDR1 and CDR2 (germline): LGHNA, YNFKEQ. Clones were sequenced by immunoSEQ multiplex PCR, and TCRdb holds only the in-frame ones, with some missing. In the table there are over 20,000 clones, approximately 88% of which are singletons. The clonotype originates from an adult with an advanced solid tumor such as melanoma, head and neck, liver or kidney cancer. The chain recombines TRBV4-2 with TRBJ1-5; D is ambiguous. Sample: CD4+ or CD8+ T cells sorted from blood, taken in a trial of the OX40 agonist ivuxolimab. The CDR3 sequence: CASRAAGLNQPQHF. The CDR3 DNA reads as TGTGCCAGCCGTGCCGCCGGTTTAAATCAGCCCCAGCATTTT.